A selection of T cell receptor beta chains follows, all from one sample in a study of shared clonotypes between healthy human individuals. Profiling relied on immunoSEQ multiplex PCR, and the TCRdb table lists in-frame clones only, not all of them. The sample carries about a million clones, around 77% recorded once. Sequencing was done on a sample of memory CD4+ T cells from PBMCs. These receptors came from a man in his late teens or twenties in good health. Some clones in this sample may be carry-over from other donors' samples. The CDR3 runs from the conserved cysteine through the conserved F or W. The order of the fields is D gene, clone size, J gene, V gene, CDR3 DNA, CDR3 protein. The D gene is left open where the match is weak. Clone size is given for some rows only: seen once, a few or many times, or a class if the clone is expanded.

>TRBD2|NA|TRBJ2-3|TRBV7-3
TGTGCCAGCAGCGCCCCTAGCGGAGGCACAGATACGCAGTATTTT
CASSAPSGGTDTQYF
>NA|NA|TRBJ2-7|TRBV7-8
TGTGCCAGCAGCCGCCGTGGACGAGACGAGCAGTACTTC
CASSRRGRDEQYF
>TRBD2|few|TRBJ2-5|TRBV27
TGTGCCAGCTGGGGACTAGCGGGAGGTTTGGAGACCCAGTACTTC
CASWGLAGGLETQYF
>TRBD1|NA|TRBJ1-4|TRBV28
TGTGCCAGCAGTTTAATCGGACAGGGCATTGGAAAACTGTTTTTT
CASSLIGQGIGKLFF
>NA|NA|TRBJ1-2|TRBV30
TGTGCCTGGAGGCCTTGGCAGCATGGCTACACCTTC
CAWRPWQHGYTF
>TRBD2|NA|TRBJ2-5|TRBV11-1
TGTGCCAGCAGCCGGACTAGCGGGCGACAAGAGACCCAGTACTTC
CASSRTSGRQETQYF
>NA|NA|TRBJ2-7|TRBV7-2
TGTGCCAGCAGCTTAGCGGGGGGTACCTACGAGCAGTACTTC
CASSLAGGTYEQYF
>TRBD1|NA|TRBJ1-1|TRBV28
TGTGCCAGCAGTTTTCTCCCGGGACAGGGGAGAGATACTGAAGCTTTCTTT
CASSFLPGQGRDTEAFF
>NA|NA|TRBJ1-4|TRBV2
TGTGCCAGCAGTGAACAGGGCCCTTTTTTTGGAAAACTGTTTTTT
CASSEQGPFFGKLFF
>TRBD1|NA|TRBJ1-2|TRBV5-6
TGTGCCAGCAGCTTGCCACAGGGGTACTATGGCTACACCTTC
CASSLPQGYYGYTF
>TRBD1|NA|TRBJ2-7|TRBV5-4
TGTGCCAGCAGCTCACAGGGGGAAACCTACGAGCAGTACTTC
CASSSQGETYEQYF
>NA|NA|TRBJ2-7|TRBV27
TGTGCCAGCAGTTTATCCAATTCCCTGGTGGGTTACGAGCAGTACTTC
CASSLSNSLVGYEQYF
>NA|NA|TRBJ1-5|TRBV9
TGTGCCAGCAGCGTAGGTCCGGGTGAGGGGCCCAATCAGCCCCAGCATTTT
CASSVGPGEGPNQPQHF
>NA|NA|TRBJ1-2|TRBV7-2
TGTGCCAGCAGCTTAGGGAGGGACTATGGCTACACCTTC
CASSLGRDYGYTF
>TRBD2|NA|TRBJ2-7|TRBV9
TGTGCCAGCAGCGCGTCAAGCCTAGCGGCCCACGAGCAGTACTTC
CASSASSLAAHEQYF
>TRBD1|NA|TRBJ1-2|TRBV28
TGTGCCAGCAGTCCCCGGGACAGACTCTATGGCTACACCTTC
CASSPRDRLYGYTF
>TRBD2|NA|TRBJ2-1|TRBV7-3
TGTGCCAGCAGCTCCCAGGCGGCAGCGGGAGTCGATGAGCAGTTCTTC
CASSSQAAAGVDEQFF
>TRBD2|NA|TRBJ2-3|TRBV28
TGTGCCAGCACGGCTAGCGGGCGTCGGGCAAGCACAGATACGCAGTATTTT
CASTASGRRASTDTQYF
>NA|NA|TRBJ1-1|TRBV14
TGTGCCAGCAGCCAAGATTCTGCGACATTCATGGACACTGAAGCTTTCTTT
CASSQDSATFMDTEAFF
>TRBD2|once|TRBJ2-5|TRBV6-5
TGTGCCAGCAGTTTTGATAGCGGGAGCGGGGAGACCCAGTACTTC
CASSFDSGSGETQYF
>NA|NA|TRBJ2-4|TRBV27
TGTGCCAGCAGTGGGGTCGGAGGGGGAGCCAAAAACATTCAGTACTTC
CASSGVGGGAKNIQYF
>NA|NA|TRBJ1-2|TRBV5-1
TGCGCCAGCAGCGAAAGGGATTGGGGCTATGGCTACACCTTC
CASSERDWGYGYTF
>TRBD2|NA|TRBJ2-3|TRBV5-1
TGCGCCAGCAGCTTGGCGGTAGCGGGAGGGCCAGATACGCAGTATTTT
CASSLAVAGGPDTQYF
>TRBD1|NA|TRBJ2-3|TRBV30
TGTGCCTGGAGTGAGGGACAGGGCTCAGATACGCAGTATTTT
CAWSEGQGSDTQYF
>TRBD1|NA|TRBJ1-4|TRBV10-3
TGTGCCACCTCCCGGGACAGCCCTAATGAAAAACTGTTTTTT
CATSRDSPNEKLFF
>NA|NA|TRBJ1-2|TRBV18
TGTGCCAGCTCACCACAGCCGAACTATGGCTACACCTTC
CASSPQPNYGYTF
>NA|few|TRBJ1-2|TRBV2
TGTGCCAGCAGTGCCCCGACAGGATCCAACTATGGCTACACCTTC
CASSAPTGSNYGYTF